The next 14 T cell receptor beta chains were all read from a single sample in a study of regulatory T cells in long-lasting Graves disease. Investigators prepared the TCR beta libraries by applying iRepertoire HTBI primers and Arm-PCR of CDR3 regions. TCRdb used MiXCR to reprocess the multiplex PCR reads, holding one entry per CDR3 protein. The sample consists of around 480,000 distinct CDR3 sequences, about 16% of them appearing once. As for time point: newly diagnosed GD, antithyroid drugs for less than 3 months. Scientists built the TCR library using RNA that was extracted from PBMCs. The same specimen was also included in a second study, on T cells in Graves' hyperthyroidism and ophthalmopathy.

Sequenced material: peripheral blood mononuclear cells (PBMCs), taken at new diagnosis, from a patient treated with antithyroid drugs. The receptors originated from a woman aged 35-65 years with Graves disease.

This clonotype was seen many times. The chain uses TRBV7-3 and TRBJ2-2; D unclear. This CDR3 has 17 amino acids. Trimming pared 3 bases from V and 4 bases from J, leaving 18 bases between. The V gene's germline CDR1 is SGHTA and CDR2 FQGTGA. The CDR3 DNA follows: TGTGCCAGCAGCTTTAACCGGCCATATGTGGGCACCGGGGAGCTGTTTTTT. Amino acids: CASSFNRPYVGTGELFF. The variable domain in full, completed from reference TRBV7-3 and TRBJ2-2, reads GAGVSQTPSNKVTEKGKYVELRCDPISGHTALYWYRQSLGQGPEFLIYFQGTGAADDSGLPNDRFFAVRPEGSVSTLKIQRTERGDSAVYLCASSFNRPYVGTGELFFGEGSRLTVL.

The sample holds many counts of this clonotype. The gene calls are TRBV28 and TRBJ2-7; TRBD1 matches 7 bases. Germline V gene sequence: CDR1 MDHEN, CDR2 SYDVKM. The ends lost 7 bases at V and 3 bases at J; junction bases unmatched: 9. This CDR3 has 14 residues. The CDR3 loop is CASTSLTGNYEQYF. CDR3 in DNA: TGTGCCAGCACCTCCTTGACAGGGAACTACGAGCAGTACTTC.

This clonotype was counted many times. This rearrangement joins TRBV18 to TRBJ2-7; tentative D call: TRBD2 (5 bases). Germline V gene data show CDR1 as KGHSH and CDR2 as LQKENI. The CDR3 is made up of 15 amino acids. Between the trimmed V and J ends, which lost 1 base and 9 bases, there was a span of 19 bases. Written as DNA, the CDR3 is TGTGCCAGCTCACCACAGTCGGCAGCCAGAGAGGGGCAGTACTTC. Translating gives CASSPQSAAREGQYF.

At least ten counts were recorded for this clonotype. CDR3: CASSDGTLSNQPQHF. The CDR3 nucleotides are TGTGCCAGCAGTGACGGGACACTTAGCAATCAGCCCCAGCATTTT. The rearrangement joins TRBV2 to TRBJ1-5, with a weak D call TRBD1 (6 bases). CDR1 is SNHLY, CDR2 FYNNEI, per germline. The CDR3 contains 15 residues. Trimming took 3 bases from V and 0 from J, leaving 9 bases between them.

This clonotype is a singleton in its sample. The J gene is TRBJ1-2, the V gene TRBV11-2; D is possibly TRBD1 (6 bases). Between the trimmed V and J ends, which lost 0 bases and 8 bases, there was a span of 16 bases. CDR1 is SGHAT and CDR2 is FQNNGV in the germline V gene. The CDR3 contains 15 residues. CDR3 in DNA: TGTGCCAGCAGCTTAGATATGGGACAAGGGAGAGGCTACACCTTC. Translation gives CASSLDMGQGRGYTF.

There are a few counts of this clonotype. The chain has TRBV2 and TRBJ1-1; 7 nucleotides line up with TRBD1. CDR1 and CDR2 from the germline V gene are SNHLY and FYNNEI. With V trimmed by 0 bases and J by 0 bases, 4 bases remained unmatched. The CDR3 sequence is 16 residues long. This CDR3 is CASSEALDRLNTEAFF. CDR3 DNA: TGTGCCAGCAGTGAAGCGTTGGACAGGCTGAACACTGAAGCTTTCTTT.

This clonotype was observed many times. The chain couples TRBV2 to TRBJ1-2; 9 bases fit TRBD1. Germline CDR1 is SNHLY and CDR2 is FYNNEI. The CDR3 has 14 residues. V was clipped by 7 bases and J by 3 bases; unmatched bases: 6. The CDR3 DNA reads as TGTGCCAGCAATTGGGACAGGGCGGACTATGGCTACACCTTC. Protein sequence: CASNWDRADYGYTF.

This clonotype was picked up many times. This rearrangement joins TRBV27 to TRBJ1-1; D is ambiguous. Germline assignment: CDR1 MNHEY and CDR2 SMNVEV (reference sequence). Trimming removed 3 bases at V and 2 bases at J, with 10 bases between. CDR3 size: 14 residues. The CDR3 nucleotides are TGTGCCAGCAGTTTTGTACAGTCAAACACTGAAGCTTTCTTT. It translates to CASSFVQSNTEAFF.

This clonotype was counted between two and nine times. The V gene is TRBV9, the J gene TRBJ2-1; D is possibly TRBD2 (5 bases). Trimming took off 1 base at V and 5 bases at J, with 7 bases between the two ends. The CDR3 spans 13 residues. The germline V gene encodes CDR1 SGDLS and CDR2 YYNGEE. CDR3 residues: CASSVYGNNEQFF. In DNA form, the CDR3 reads TGTGCCAGCAGCGTATACGGGAACAATGAGCAGTTCTTC.

This CDR3 reads CASISTGRDGYTF. The CDR3 coding sequence is TGTGCCAGCATATCGACCGGCCGGGATGGCTACACCTTC. The rearrangement uses TRBV6-1 and TRBJ1-2; no clear D gene. Per the germline V gene, CDR1 is MNHNS and CDR2 is SASEGT. The CDR3 is 13 amino acids. V lost 7 bases and J lost 6, with 15 bases in between.

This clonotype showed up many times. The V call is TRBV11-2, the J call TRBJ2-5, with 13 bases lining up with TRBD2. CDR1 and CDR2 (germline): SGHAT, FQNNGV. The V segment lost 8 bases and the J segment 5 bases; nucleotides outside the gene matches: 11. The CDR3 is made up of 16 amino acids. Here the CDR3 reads CASSPGLAGDFETQYF. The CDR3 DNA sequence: TGTGCCAGCTCTCCCGGACTAGCGGGGGATTTCGAGACCCAGTACTTC. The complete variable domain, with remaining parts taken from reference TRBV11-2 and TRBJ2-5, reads EAGVAQSPRYKIIEKRQSVAFWCNPISGHATLYWYQQILGQGPKLLIQFQNNGVVDDSQLPKDRFSAERLKGVDSTLKIQPAKLEDSAVYLCASSPGLAGDFETQYFGPGTRLLVL.

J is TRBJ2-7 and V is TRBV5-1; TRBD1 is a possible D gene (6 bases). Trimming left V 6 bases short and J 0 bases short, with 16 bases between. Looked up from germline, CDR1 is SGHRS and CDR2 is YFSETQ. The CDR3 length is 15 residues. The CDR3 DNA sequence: TGCGCCAGCAACGTGGGGACACCGCGCTCCTACGAGCAGTACTTC. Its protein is CASNVGTPRSYEQYF.

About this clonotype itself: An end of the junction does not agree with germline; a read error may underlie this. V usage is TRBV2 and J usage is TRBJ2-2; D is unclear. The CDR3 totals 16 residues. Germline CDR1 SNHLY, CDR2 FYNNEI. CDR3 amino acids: CASSPLVADRTGELFF. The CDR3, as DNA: TGCGCCAGCAGCCCCTTGGTGGCCGATAGGACCGGGGAGCTGTTTTTT.

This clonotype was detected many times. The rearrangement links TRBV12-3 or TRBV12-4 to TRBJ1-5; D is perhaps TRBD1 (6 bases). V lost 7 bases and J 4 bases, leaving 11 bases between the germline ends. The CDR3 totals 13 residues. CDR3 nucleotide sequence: TGTGCCAGCAACACACAGGGTAATCAGCCCCAGCATTTT. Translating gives CASNTQGNQPQHF.